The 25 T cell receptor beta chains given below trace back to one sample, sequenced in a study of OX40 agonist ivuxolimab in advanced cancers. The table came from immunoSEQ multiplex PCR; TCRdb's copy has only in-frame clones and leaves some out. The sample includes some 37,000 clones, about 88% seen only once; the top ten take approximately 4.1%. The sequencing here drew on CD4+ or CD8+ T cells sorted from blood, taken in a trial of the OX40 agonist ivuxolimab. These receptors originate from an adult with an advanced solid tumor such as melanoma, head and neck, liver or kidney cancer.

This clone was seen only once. The CDR3 reads CASSLDRQETQYF. CDR3 coding DNA: TGTGCCAGCAGCTTGGACAGGCAAGAGACCCAGTACTTC. The rearrangement uses TRBV5-4 and TRBJ2-5, with D possibly matching TRBD1 (5 bases). In germline, CDR1 is SGHNT, CDR2 YYREEE (reference sequence). V gave up 0 bases and J gave up 2 bases, with 5 bases separating them. The CDR3 runs to 13 residues.

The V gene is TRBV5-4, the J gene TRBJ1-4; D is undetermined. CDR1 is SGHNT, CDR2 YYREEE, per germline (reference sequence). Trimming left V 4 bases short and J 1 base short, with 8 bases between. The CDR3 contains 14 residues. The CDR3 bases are TGTGCCAGCAGCCCCAGCGTAACTAATGAAAAACTGTTTTTT. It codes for CASSPSVTNEKLFF.

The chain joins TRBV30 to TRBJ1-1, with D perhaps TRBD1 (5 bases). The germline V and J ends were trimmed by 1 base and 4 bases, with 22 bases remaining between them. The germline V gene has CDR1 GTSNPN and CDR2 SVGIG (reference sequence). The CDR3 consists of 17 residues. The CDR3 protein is CAWSGGSWGRVFTEAFF. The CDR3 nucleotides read TGTGCCTGGAGTGGGGGGTCTTGGGGCAGGGTCTTCACTGAAGCTTTCTTT.

The CDR3 loop is CASSRASYEQYF. In DNA, the CDR3 is TGTGCCTCCTCAAGGGCCTCCTACGAGCAGTACTTC. The chain has TRBV13 and TRBJ2-7, with D hard to call. Trimming removed 11 bases from V and 0 bases from J, with 11 bases in between. The CDR3 sequence is 12 residues long. The germline CDR1 and CDR2 sequences are PRHDT and FYEKMQ (reference sequence).

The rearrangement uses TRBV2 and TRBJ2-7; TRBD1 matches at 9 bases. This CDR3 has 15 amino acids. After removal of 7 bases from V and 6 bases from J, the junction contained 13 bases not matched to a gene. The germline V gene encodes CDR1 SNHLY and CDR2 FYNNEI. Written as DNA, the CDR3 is TGTGCCAGCATCAAATCACCGGGACAGGGAGGCGAGCAGTACTTC. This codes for CASIKSPGQGGEQYF.

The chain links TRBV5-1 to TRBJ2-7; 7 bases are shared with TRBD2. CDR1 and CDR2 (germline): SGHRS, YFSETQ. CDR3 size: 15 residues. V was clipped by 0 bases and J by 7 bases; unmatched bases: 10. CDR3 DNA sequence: TGCGCCAGCAGCTTGGGGGACTACGGGGCCGGGGAGCAGTACTTC. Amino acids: CASSLGDYGAGEQYF.

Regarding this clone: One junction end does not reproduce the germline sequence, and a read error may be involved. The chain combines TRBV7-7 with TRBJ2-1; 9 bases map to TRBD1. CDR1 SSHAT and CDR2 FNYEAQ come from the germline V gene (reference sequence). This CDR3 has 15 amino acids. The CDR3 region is CASSLGQGFYNEQFF. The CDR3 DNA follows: TGTGCTAGCAGCTTAGGACAGGGGTTCTACAATGAGCAGTTCTTC.

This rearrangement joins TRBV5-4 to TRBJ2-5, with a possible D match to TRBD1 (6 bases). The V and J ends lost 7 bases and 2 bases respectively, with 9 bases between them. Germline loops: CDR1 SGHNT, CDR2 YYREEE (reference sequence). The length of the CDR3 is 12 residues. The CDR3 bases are TGTGCCAGCGGACAGCCTCAAGAGACCCAGTACTTC. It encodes CASGQPQETQYF.

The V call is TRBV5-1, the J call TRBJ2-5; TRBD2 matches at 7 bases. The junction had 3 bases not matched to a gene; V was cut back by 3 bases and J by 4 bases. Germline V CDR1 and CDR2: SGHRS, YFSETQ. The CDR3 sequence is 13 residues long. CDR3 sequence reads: CASSWGGGETQYF. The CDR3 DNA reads TGCGCCAGCAGCTGGGGGGGTGGAGAGACCCAGTACTTC.

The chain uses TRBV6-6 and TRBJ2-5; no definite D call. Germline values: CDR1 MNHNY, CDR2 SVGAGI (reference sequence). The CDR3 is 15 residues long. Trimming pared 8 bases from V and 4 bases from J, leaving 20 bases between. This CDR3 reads CASASAVGSRETQYF. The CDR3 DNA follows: TGTGCCAGCGCCTCGGCCGTAGGATCGAGAGAGACCCAGTACTTC.

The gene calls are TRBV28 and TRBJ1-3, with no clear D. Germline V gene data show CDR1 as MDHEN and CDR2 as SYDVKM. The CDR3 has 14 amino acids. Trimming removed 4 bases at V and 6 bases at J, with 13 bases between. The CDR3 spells CASSWRVHTNTIYF. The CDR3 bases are TGTGCCAGCAGTTGGCGTGTCCACACAAACACCATATATTTT.

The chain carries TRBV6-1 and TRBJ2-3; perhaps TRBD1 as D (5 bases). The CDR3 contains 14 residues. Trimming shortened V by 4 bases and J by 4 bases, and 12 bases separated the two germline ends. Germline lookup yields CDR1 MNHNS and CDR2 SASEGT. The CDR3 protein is CASSGQGAADTQYF. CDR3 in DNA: TGTGCCAGCAGTGGTCAAGGGGCAGCAGATACGCAGTATTTT.

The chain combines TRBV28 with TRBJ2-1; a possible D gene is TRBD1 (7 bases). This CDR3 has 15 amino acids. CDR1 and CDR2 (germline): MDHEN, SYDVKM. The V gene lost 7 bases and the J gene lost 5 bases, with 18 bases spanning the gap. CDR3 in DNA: TGTGCCAGCAACCCGGCGGCGGGACAGAACAATGAGCAGTTCTTC. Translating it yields CASNPAAGQNNEQFF.

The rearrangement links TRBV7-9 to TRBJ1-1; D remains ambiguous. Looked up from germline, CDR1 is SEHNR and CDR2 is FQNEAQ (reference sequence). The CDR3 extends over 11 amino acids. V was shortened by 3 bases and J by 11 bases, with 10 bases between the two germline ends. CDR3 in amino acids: CASSFLGPAFF. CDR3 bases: TGTGCCAGCAGCTTTTTAGGGCCGGCTTTCTTT. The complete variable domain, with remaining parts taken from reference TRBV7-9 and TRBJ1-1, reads DTGVSQNPRHKITKRGQNVTFRCDPISEHNRLYWYRQTLGQGPEFLTYFQNEAQLEKSRLLSDRFSAERPKGSFSTLEIQRTEQGDSAMYLCASSFLGPAFFGQGTRLTVV.

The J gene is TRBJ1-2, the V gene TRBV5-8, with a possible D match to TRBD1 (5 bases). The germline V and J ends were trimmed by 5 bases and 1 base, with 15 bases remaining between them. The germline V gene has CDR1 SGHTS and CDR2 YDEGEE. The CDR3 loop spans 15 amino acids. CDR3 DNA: TGTGCCAGCAGTCTCCTGGGGGGGATTAACTATGGCTACACCTTC. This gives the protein CASSLLGGINYGYTF. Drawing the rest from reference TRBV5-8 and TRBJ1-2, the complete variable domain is EAGVTQSPTHLIKTRGQQATLRCSPISGHTSVYWYQQALGLGLQFLLWYDEGEERNRGNFPPRFSGRQFPNYSSELNVNALELEDSALYLCASSLLGGINYGYTFGSGTRLTVV.

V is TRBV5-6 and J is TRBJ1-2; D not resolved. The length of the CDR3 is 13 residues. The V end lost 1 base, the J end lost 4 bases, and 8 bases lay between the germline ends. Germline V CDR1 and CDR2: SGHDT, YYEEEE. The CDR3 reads CASSLRQFYGYTF. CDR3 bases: TGTGCCAGCAGCTTGCGGCAGTTCTATGGCTACACCTTC. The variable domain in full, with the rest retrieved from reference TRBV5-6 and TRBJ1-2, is DAGVTQSPTHLIKTRGQQVTLRCSPKSGHDTVSWYQQALGQGPQFIFQYYEEEERQRGNFPDRFSGHQFPNYSSELNVNALLLGDSALYLCASSLRQFYGYTFGSGTRLTVV.

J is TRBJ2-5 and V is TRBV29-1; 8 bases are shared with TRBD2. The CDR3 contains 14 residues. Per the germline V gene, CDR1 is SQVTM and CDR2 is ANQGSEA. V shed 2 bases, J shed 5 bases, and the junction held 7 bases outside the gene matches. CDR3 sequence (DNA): TGCAGCGTTGAAAGCGGACTAGCAGGGGAGACCCAGTACTTC. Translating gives CSVESGLAGETQYF.

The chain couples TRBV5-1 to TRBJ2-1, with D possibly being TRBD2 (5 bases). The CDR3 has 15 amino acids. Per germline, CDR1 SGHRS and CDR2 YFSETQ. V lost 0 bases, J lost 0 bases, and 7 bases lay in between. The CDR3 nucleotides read TGCGCCAGCAGCTTGGGGACTGGCTCCTACAATGAGCAGTTCTTC. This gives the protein CASSLGTGSYNEQFF.

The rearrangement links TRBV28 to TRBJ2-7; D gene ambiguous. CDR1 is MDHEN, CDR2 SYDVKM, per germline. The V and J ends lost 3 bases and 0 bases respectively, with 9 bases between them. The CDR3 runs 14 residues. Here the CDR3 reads CASSFGGPSYEQYF. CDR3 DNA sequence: TGTGCCAGCAGTTTTGGCGGTCCCTCCTACGAGCAGTACTTC.

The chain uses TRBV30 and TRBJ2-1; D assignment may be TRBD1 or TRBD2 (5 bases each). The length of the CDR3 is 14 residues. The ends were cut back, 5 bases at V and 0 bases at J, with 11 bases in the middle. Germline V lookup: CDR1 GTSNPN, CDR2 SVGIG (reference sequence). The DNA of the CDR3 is TGTGCCTGGCGTGGGACGAGCTCCTACAATGAGCAGTTCTTC. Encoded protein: CAWRGTSSYNEQFF.

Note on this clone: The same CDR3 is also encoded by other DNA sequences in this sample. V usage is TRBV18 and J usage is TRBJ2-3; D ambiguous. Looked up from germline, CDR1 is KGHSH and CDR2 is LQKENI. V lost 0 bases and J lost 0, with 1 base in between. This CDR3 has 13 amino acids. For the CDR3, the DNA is TGTGCCAGCTCACCACCTAGCACAGATACGCAGTATTTT. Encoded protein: CASSPPSTDTQYF.

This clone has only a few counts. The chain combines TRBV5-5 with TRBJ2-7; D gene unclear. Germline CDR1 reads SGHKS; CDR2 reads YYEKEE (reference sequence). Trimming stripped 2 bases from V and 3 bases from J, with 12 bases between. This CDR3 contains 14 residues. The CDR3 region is CASSLGRLDYEQYF. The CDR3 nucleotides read TGTGCCAGCAGCTTAGGGCGTCTTGACTACGAGCAGTACTTC.

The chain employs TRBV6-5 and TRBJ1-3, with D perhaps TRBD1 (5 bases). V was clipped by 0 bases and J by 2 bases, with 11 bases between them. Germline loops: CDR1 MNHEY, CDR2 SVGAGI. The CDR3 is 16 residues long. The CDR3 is CASSYSWGDPGNTIYF. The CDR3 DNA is TGTGCCAGCAGTTACTCATGGGGCGATCCTGGAAACACCATATATTTT.

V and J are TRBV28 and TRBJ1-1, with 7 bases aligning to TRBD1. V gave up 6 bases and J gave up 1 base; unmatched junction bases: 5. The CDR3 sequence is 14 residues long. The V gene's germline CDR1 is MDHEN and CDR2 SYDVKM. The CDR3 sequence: CASRRGGRNTEAFF. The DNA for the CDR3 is TGTGCCAGCAGACGAGGGGGCCGGAACACTGAAGCTTTCTTT.

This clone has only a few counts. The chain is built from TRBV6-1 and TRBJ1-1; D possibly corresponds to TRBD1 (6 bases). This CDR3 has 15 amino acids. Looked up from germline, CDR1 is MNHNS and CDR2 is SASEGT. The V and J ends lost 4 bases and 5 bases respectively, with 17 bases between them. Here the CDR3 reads CASSAPAGEVTEAFF. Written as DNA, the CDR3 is TGTGCCAGCAGTGCCCCGGCAGGGGAGGTTACTGAAGCTTTCTTT.